This passage covers 4 T cell receptor beta chains from one sample sequenced in a study of early T cells in non-severe SARS-CoV-2 infection listed by TCRdb under 2021. Receptor libraries were prepared by 5' RACE. These reads were obtained on a NextSeq 500. In TCRdb, the public reads were trimmed at Q25 with fastp and aligned with MiXCR, with productive beta chains retained. Every entry covers one CDR3 protein and lists the most common genes and DNA from its rows. This sample comprises about 77,000 distinct CDR3 sequences, 8.5% to 10% of them detected only once. The ten largest clones add up to 4.5% to 5% of the sample. The sequenced material came from whole blood. The origin of the receptors is an adult who was a healthcare worker with PCR-confirmed SARS-CoV-2 infection or an uninfected control (not recorded which).

In this sample, this clonotype turned up many times. V is TRBV12-3 or TRBV12-4 and J is TRBJ2-4; weak D call: TRBD1 (6 bases). Trimming shortened V by 5 bases and J by 0 bases, and 11 bases separated the two germline ends. The CDR3 is made up of 15 amino acids. The CDR3 bases are TGTGCCAGCAGTGCAGGGGCTCTAGCCAAAAACATTCAGTACTTC. Its translation: CASSAGALAKNIQYF.

This clonotype is medium-sized by share. CDR3 region: CASSVRAGGKETQYF. CDR3 coding DNA: TGTGCCAGCAGCGTAAGGGCAGGGGGCAAGGAGACCCAGTACTTC. The chain carries TRBV9 and TRBJ2-5, with TRBD1 matching 8 bases. Germline CDR1 SGDLS, CDR2 YYNGEE. This CDR3 region has 15 residues. V lost 1 base to trimming and J lost 5 bases; unmatched junction nucleotides: 7.

V gene TRBV6-5 combines with J gene TRBJ2-3; D is uncertain. CDR3 size: 12 residues. Germline assignment: CDR1 MNHEY and CDR2 SVGAGI. Between the trimmed V and J ends, which lost 6 bases and 4 bases, there was a span of 8 bases. The CDR3 sequence: CASSSPADTQYF. DNA of the CDR3: TGTGCCAGCAGCTCGCCAGCAGATACGCAGTATTTT.

The J gene is TRBJ2-7, the V gene TRBV9, with TRBD2 identical over 10 bases. V shed 5 bases, J shed 5 bases, and the junction held 7 bases outside the gene matches. The CDR3 loop spans 14 amino acids. In germline, CDR1 is SGDLS, CDR2 YYNGEE. The CDR3 nucleotides are TGTGCCAGCAGTGTGGGGACTAGCGCTAACGAGCAGTACTTC. This codes for CASSVGTSANEQYF.